This record covers a single T cell receptor beta chain. Germline values: CDR1 LGHDT, CDR2 YNNKEL (reference sequence). CDR3 length: 19 residues. V lost 4 bases and J lost 4; bases outside the gene matches: 14. This entry comes from a study of blood T cell repertoires in COVID-19. About the research overall: Whether acute or convalescent, the COVID-19 samples came from the United States, Italy and Spain. From T cells, B-cell-depleted T cells, or PBMCs came the material, which was cDNA or gDNA.

Per the authors' pipeline: Quantification of nucleated cells was approximated via reference gene primer amplification. The method was immunoSEQ multiplex PCR; TCRdb's version includes in-frame clones alone and lacks a portion of them. D and trimming come from the DNA, and the V and J calls and clone size come from that table. The data show around 620,000 clones, 80% to 90% seen once. This sequence was found in a woman under 30 with acute or convalescent COVID-19. Sequencing input: peripheral blood. J is TRBJ2-1 and V is TRBV3-1 (or the pseudogene TRBV3-2); 12 bases map to TRBD2. The CDR3 loop reads CASSPNPGTLAGGYNEQFF. The DNA of the CDR3 is TGTGCCAGCAGCCCCAATCCCGGGACTCTAGCGGGGGGGTACAATGAGCAGTTCTTC.